Sequencing of this T cell receptor beta chain was carried out in a study of blood T cell repertoires in COVID-19. The length of the CDR3 is 16 residues. With V trimmed by 5 bases and J by 4 bases, 12 bases remained unmatched. Germline CDR1 is SGHVS and CDR2 is FQNEAQ. The table came from immunoSEQ multiplex PCR; TCRdb's copy has only in-frame clones and leaves some out. The sample lists fewer than 400,000 clones, around 85% occurring once. This clone has only one observation. Material: peripheral blood. The chain combines TRBV7-8 with TRBJ2-3; TRBD1 agrees at 7 bases. The sequence derives from a woman aged 18-29 years with acute or convalescent COVID-19. The CDR3 DNA follows: TGTGCCAGCAGCCTACGGGGACAGCCCCCTGCAGATACGCAGTATTTT. Protein sequence: CASSLRGQPPADTQYF.